This T cell receptor (beta chain) was observed in a study of CD8 T cells in Susac syndrome (dated by TCRdb to the late 2010s). The study in broad terms: Of the Susac syndrome patients who were sequenced, 5 or 6 had clinically active disease and roughly 8 were in clinical remission. Susac syndrome patients were therapy-naive, on corticosteroids (some also receiving IVIg), or on IVIg alone at blood withdrawal. Repertoire sequencing was used to test whether CD8+ T cell activation and differentiation in Susac syndrome was antigen driven. The full study reports these points: The CD4+ T cell repertoire of patients with Susac syndrome showed no detectable clonal expansion. The number of individuals in the TCR sequencing and HLA analysis was acknowledged as relatively small.

RNA was extracted using the RNeasy kit, and roughly 0.5 to 1 ug of the RNA was reverse transcribed with random hexamers. TCR beta CDR3 regions were amplified with the immunoSEQ multiplex PCR assay covering 54 Vbeta and 13 Jbeta segments. PCR amplification bias was corrected by using a synthetic template baseline for primer optimization and computational correction. In the original analysis: Reads were annotated to V, D and J genes according to IMGT and were analyzed with immunoSEQ Analyzer, with only productive sequences retained. To calculate clonality, Shannon entropy was normalized by log2 of the number of productive unique sequences and then subtracted from one. Public and private clones were assessed among the 100 most prevalent clones of each patient and control. A clone was defined as Susac-specific if it was absent from the healthy and MS cohorts, from roughly 990 published viral clones and from other ImmuneACCESS disease sequences. The public reads were quality trimmed at Q25 with fastp and then assembled into clones with MiXCR by TCRdb, keeping productive beta chains. Merged by CDR3 protein, the rows form single entries marked with the most common genes and DNA. TCRdb assigned the V and J calls; the authors' analysis was not used. The sample records some 94,000 distinct CDR3 sequences, 85% to 95% of which are singletons. The ten top clones hold 0.3% to 0.35% of the sample.

Peripheral blood CD8+ and CD4+ T cells from healthy donors, Susac syndrome patients and multiple sclerosis patients were profiled using high-throughput TCR beta sequencing. The Susac syndrome patients fulfilled recently defined diagnostic criteria for either definite or probable disease. Bulk CD8+ and CD4+ T cells were purified by magnetic negative isolation, while CD8+ TEMRA cells were enriched using FACS. Blood was drawn into EDTA tubes, processed within 24 hours, and PBMCs were isolated by density gradient centrifugation. PBMCs intended for TCR sequencing were cryopreserved in liquid nitrogen and were subsequently thawed in a 37 degrees C water bath. The sorted or isolated CD4+, CD8+ and CD8+ TEMRA cells had a purity of 90% or higher. To note about this clonotype: It lacks a known antigen. Qualities for individual bases were not recorded, and no much larger clone is one base off.

Looking up the germline V gene (reference sequence) yields CDR1 GTSNPN and CDR2 SVGIG. At the junction V is shortened by 8 bases and J by 4 bases, with 17 bases in between. Counted from cysteine to phenylalanine, this CDR3 has 13 amino acids. The sequence is cut down to CDR3 DNA, 39 bases in frame from base 1. The rearranged chain carries TRBV30 and TRBJ1-1; TRBD1 might be the D gene, on 5 matching bases. The clonotype was recovered from a human donor with Susac syndrome. The sequenced sample consisted of CD4+ T cells from PBMCs. The sequenced DNA is TGTGCCCTCCTGGGGCAGGGTGGCACTGAAGCTTTCTTT. Translation gives CALLGQGGTEAFF.